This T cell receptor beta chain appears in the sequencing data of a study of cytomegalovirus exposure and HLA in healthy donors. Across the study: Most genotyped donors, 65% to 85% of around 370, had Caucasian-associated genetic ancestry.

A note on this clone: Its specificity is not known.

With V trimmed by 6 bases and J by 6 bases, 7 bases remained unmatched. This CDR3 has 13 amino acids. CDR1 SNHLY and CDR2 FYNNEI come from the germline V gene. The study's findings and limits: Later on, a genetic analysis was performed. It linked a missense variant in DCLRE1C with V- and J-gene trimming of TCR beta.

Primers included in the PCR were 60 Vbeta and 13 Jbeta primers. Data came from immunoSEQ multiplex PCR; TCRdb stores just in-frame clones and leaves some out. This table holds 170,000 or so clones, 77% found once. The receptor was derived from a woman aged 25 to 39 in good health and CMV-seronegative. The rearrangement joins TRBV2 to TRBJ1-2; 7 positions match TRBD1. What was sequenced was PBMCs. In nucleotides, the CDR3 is TGTGCCAGCAGCCCCAGGGGGATAGATGGCTACACCTTC. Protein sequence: CASSPRGIDGYTF. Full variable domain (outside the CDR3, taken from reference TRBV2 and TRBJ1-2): EPEVTQTPSHQVTQMGQEVILRCVPISNHLYFYWYRQILGQKVEFLVSFYNNEISEKSEIFDDQFSVERPDGSNFTLKIRSTKLEDSAMYFCASSPRGIDGYTFGSGTRLTVV.